The present T cell receptor beta chain was sequenced within a study of blood T cell repertoires in COVID-19. This clone was seen only once. Profiling relied on immunoSEQ multiplex PCR, and the TCRdb table lists in-frame clones only, not all of them. The sample consists of 140,000 to 150,000 clones, around 83% of them appearing once. Germline V CDR1 and CDR2: ENHRY, SYGVKD. This CDR3 contains 15 residues. V was pared by 11 bases and J by 3 bases, with 10 bases of the junction left unmatched. The sample consisted of PBMCs or T cells enriched from blood (not recorded which). The TCR sequence derives from a woman aged 50 to 60 who had been exposed to COVID-19. The chain is built from TRBV10-3 and TRBJ2-1, with 10 bases identical to TRBD2. The CDR3 region is CAARSGGAVYNEQFF. The CDR3 region has the DNA TGTGCCGCAAGAAGCGGGGGGGCAGTCTACAATGAGCAGTTCTTC.